This T cell receptor beta chain stems from a study of beta chain features in type 1 diabetes. Study-wide findings and caveats: Significant though moderate, a shortening of TCRB CDR3s appeared in all four CD4+ subsets of Type 1 diabetes patients. It was among patients, rather than healthy donors, that naive, central memory and Treg TCRB repertoires appeared more similar.

The whole isolated RNA underwent reverse transcription, so sequencing captured expressed TCRB transcripts. About 3.6 million reads was the average for naive, central memory and regulatory T cell samples. Sequencing was performed with immunoSEQ multiplex PCR; in TCRdb, only in-frame clones are kept and a portion is missing. The data show under 300,000 clones, approximately 11% seen once. Over 95% purity was reached by all sorted populations. Deletions cut 3 bases from V and 7 bases from J, with 9 bases between. CDR1 is SQVTM, CDR2 ANQGSEA, per germline. CDR3 size: 11 residues. Details on this clone: Its antigen is not known.

V is TRBV29-1 and J is TRBJ1-2, with D unresolved. The TCR sequence derives from a man aged 30 to 39 with type 1 diabetes. The source material was naive CD4+ T cells from blood. CDR3 sequence reads: CSVDWPFGYTF. For the CDR3, the DNA is TGCAGCGTTGACTGGCCTTTTGGCTACACCTTC.